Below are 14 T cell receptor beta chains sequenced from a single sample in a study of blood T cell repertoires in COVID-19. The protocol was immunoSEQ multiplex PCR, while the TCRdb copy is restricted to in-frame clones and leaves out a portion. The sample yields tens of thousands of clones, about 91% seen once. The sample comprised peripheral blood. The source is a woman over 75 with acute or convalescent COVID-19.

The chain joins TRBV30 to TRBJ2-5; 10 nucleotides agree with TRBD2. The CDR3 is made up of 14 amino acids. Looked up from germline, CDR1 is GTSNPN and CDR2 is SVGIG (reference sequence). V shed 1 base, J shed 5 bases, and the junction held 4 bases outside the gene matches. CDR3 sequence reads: CAWSEGLADETQYF. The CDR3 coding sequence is TGTGCCTGGAGTGAAGGACTAGCGGACGAGACCCAGTACTTC. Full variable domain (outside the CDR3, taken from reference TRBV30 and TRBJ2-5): SQTIHQWPATLVQPVGSPLSLECTVEGTSNPNLYWYRQAAGRGLQLLFYSVGIGQISSEVPQNLSASRPQDRQFILSSKKLLLSDSGFYLCAWSEGLADETQYFGPGTRLLVL.

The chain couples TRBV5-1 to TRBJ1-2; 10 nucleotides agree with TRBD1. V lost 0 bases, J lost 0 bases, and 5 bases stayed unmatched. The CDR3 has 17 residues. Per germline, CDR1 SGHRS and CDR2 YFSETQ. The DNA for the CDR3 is TGCGCCAGCAGCTTGGAGAGCGGACAGGGGGCTAACTATGGCTACACCTTC. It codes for CASSLESGQGANYGYTF.

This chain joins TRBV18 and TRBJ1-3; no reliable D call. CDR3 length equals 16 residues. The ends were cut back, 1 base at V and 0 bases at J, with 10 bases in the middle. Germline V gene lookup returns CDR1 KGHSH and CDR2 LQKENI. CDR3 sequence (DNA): TGTGCCAGCTCACCACAAGCGATAAGCTCTGGAAACACCATATATTTT. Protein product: CASSPQAISSGNTIYF.

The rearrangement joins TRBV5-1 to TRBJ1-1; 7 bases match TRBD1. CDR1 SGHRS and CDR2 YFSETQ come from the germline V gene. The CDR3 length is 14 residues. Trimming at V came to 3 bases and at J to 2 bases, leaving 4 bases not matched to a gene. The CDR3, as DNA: TGCGCCAGCAGCTCGGGACAGCATAACACTGAAGCTTTCTTT. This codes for CASSSGQHNTEAFF.

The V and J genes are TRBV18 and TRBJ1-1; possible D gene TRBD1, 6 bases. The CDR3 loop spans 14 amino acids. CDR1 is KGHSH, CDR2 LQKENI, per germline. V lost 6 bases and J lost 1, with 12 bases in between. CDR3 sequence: CASSQGHRNTEAFF. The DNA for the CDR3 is TGTGCCAGCTCTCAGGGACATCGGAACACTGAAGCTTTCTTT. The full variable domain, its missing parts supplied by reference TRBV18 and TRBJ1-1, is NAGVMQNPRHLVRRRGQEARLRCSPMKGHSHVYWYRQLPEEGLKFMVYLQKENIIDESGMPKERFSAEFPKEGPSILRIQQVVRGDSAAYFCASSQGHRNTEAFFGQGTRLTVV.

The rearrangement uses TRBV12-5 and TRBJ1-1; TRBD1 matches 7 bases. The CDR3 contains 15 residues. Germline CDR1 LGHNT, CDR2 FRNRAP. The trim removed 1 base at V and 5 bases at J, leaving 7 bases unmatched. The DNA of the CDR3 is TGTGCTAGTGGTTTGGGGGACCCCAGGGGGACTGAAGCTTTCTTT. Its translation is CASGLGDPRGTEAFF.

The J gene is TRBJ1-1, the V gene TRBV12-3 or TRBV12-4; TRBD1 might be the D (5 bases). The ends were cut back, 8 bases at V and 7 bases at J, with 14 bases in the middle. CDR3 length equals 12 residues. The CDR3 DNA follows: TGTGCCAGCGGGGACTTGACCTTTGAAGCTTTCTTT. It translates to CASGDLTFEAFF.

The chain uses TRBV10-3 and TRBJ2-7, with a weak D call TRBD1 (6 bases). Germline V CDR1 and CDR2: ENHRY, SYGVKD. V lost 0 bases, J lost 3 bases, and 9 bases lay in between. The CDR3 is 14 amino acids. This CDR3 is CAISESQGNYEQYF. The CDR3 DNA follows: TGTGCCATCAGTGAGTCTCAGGGGAACTACGAGCAGTACTTC.

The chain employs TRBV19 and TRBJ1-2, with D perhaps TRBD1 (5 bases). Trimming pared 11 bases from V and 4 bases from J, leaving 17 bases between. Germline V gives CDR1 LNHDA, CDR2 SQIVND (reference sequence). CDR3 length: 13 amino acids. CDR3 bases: TGTGCCGTACGGGGGGGGATCGGCTATGGCTACACCTTC. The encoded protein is CAVRGGIGYGYTF. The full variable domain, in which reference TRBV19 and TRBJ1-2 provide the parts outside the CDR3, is DGGITQSPKYLFRKEGQNVTLSCEQNLNHDAMYWYRQDPGQGLRLIYYSQIVNDFQKGDIAEGYSVSREKKESFPLTVTSAQKNPTAFYLCAVRGGIGYGYTFGSGTRLTVV.

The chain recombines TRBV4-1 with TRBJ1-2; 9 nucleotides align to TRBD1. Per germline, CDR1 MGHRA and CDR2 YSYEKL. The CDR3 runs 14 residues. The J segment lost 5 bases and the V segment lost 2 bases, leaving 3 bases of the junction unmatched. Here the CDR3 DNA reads TGCGCCAGCAGCCAATCCGGGACAGGGTATGGCTACACCTTC. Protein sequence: CASSQSGTGYGYTF.

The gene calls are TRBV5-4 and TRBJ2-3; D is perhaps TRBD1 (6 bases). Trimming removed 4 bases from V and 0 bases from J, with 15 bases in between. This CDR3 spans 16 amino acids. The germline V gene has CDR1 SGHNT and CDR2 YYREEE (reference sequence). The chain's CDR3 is CASSLELTGSTDTQYF. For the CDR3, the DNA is TGTGCCAGCAGCCTAGAACTTACAGGGAGCACAGATACGCAGTATTTT.

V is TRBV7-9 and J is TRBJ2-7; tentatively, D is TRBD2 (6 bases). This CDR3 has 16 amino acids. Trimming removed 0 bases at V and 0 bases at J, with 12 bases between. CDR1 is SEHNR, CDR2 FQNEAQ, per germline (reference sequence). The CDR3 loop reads CASSLALGTSSYEQYF. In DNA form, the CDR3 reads TGTGCCAGCAGCTTAGCGCTGGGGACTTCCTCCTACGAGCAGTACTTC.

In DNA form, the CDR3 reads TGTGCCAGCAGCTGGGTAGGAGCAACTAATGAAAAACTGTTTTTT. Translating gives CASSWVGATNEKLFF. The chain uses TRBV28 and TRBJ1-4; D not resolved. Trimming cost V 6 bases and J 0 bases, with 11 bases left between them. There are 15 residues in the CDR3. The V gene's germline CDR1 is MDHEN and CDR2 SYDVKM.

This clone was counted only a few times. CDR3 sequence: CASGRQGVSEAFF. CDR3 nucleotides: TGCGCCAGCGGGCGACAGGGGGTCTCTGAAGCTTTCTTT. V usage is TRBV5-1 and J usage is TRBJ1-1, with 9 bases matching TRBD1. V shed 7 bases and J 6 bases; nucleotides not matched to a gene: 7. Germline CDR1 SGHRS, CDR2 YFSETQ. The CDR3 loop spans 13 amino acids.